This T cell receptor beta chain was sequenced in a study of T cells in Graves' hyperthyroidism and ophthalmopathy. Study information: Before any treatment, at initial diagnosis, peripheral blood was collected.

Diagnosis of hyperthyroidism was new in patients aged 18 to 65, and its duration was under 2 months. Diagnoses used clinical symptoms, serum thyroxine and TRAb, thyroid ultrasound and orbital computed tomography. RNA transcripts yielded amplified TCR beta CDR3 regions. The TCR CDR3 first-round RT-PCR relied on the HTBI primer set. Using its own MiXCR run on the multiplex PCR reads, TCRdb lists one record per CDR3 protein. This sample yields more than 500,000 distinct CDR3 sequences, of which 15% to 20% are seen a single time; less than 4.5% belongs to the top ten. Trimming left V 4 bases short and J 0 bases short, with 16 bases between. The CDR3 length is 15 residues. Germline CDR1 and CDR2: DFQATT and SNEGSKA (reference sequence). In its sample, this clonotype was seen many times. Its target is not known. Study findings and constraints: Most thyroid clonotypes expanded above 0.001 were also detected in blood.

The receptor comes from a young woman with Graves' hyperthyroidism. The material sequenced was blood. This chain uses TRBV20-1 with TRBJ2-7, with unresolved D. CDR3 sequence reads: CSAKSPTSFSYEQYF. In DNA form, the CDR3 reads TGCAGTGCTAAGAGCCCGACCTCGTTCTCCTACGAGCAGTACTTC.